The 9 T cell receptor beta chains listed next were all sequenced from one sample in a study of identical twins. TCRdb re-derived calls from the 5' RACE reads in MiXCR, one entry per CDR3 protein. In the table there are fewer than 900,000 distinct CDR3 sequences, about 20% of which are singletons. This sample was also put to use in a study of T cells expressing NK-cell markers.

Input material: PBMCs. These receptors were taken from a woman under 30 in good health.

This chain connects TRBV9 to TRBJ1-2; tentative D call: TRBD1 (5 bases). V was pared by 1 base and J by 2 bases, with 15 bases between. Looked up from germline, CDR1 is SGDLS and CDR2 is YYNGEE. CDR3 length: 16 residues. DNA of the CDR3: TGTGCCAGCAGCGTACTTGGGACGTGGGGGAACTATGGCTACACCTTC. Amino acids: CASSVLGTWGNYGYTF.

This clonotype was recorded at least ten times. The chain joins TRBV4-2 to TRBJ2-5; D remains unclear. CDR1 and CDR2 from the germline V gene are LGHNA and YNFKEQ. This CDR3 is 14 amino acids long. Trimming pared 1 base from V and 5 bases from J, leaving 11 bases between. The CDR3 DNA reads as TGTGCCAGCAGCCAAGGGCTAGACCTGGAGACCCAGTACTTC. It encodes CASSQGLDLETQYF.

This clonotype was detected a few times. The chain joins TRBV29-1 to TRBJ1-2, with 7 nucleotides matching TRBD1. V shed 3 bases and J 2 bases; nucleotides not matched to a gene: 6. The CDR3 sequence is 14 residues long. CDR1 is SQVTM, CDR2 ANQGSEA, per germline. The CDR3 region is CSVDDRERNYGYTF. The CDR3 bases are TGCAGCGTTGATGACAGGGAACGCAACTATGGCTACACCTTC.

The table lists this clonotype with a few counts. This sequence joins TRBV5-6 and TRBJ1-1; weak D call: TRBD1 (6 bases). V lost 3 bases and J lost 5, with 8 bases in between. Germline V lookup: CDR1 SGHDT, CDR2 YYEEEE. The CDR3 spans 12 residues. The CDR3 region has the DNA TGTGCCAGCAGCTCTGGACAGACTGAAGCTTTCTTT. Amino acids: CASSSGQTEAFF. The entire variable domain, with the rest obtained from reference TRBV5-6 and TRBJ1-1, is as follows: DAGVTQSPTHLIKTRGQQVTLRCSPKSGHDTVSWYQQALGQGPQFIFQYYEEEERQRGNFPDRFSGHQFPNYSSELNVNALLLGDSALYLCASSSGQTEAFFGQGTRLTVV.

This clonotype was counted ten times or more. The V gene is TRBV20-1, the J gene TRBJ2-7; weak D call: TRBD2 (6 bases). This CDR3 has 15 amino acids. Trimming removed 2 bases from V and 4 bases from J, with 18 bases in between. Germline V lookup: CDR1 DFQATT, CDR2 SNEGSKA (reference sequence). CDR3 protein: CSARSGGTAGYEQYF. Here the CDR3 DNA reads TGCAGTGCTAGATCTGGAGGGACCGCTGGGTACGAGCAGTACTTC.

The CDR3 region is CSARDRSPAGAYNEQFF. The CDR3 DNA reads TGCAGTGCTAGAGATCGCTCTCCAGCGGGGGCCTACAATGAGCAGTTCTTC. V usage is TRBV20-1 and J usage is TRBJ2-1; TRBD2 matches at 8 bases. The ends lost 0 bases at V and 2 bases at J; junction bases unmatched: 9. The CDR3 loop spans 17 amino acids. CDR1 and CDR2 (germline): DFQATT, SNEGSKA (reference sequence).

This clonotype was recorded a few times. The CDR3 DNA is TGTGCCACCAGCAGCCTGGGTCGGGGAGCGGGGGTTGACACCGGGGAGCTGTTTTTT. Protein: CATSSLGRGAGVDTGELFF. This chain uses TRBV15 with TRBJ2-2; 8 bases agree with TRBD2. V lost 3 bases to trimming and J lost 3 bases; unmatched junction nucleotides: 15. CDR3 size: 19 residues. Germline V gives CDR1 LNHNV, CDR2 YYDKDF (reference sequence).

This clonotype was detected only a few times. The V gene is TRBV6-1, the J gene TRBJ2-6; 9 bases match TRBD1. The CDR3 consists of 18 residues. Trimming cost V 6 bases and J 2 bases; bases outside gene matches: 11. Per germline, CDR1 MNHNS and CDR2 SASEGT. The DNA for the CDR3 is TGTGCCAGCAGGAAAGCCGGGACAGGGACGCCTGGGGCCAACGTCCTGACTTTC. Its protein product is CASRKAGTGTPGANVLTF.

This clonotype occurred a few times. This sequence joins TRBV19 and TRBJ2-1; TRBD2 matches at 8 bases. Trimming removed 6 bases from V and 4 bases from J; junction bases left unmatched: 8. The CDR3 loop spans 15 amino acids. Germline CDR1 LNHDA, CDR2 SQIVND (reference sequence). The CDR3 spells CASSNTGTSYNEQFF. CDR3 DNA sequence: TGTGCCAGTAGCAACACCGGGACTAGTTACAATGAGCAGTTCTTC.